This T cell receptor (beta chain) was sequenced for a study of blood T cell repertoires in COVID-19. The V end lost 8 bases, the J end lost 5 bases, and 10 bases lay between the germline ends. The CDR3 extends over 11 amino acids. Germline V gene data show CDR1 as LGHDT and CDR2 as YNNKEL (reference sequence). Produced via immunoSEQ multiplex PCR; TCRdb's table is partial and in-frame only. There are approximately 260,000 clones in the sample; about 87% occur only once, and roughly 8.6% lies in the top ten. The sequence was obtained from a human donor in a cohort sampled during active COVID-19. The sequenced material came from peripheral blood. V gene TRBV3-1 (or the pseudogene TRBV3-2) combines with J gene TRBJ2-7; no reliable D call. For the CDR3, the DNA is TGTGCCAGCCGGGTCGCAAACGAGCAGTACTTC. Residues: CASRVANEQYF.